This entry lists 3 T cell receptor beta chains sequenced from one sample in a study of Tregs in tolerant kidney transplant recipients. Clones were sequenced by immunoSEQ multiplex PCR, and TCRdb holds only the in-frame ones, with some missing. The sample totals tens of thousands of clones; its top ten clones hold roughly 0.9%. Here the sequenced sample was CD4+ T cells from blood, taken before the transplant. The receptor set was obtained from a human donor who received a combined kidney and bone marrow transplant.

About this clone itself: The CDR3 end is not reached by the read, which stops 3 residues before it; the germline J gene fills it in. The chain couples TRBV6-1 to TRBJ1-2; TRBD1 might be the D (6 bases). The CDR3 has 15 residues. The germline V gene has CDR1 MNHNS and CDR2 SASEGT. V was cut by 3 bases and J by 4 bases, with 15 bases left in between. CDR3 protein: CASSDYLGQSYGYTF. Incomplete CDR3 DNA: TGTGCCAGCAGTGATTATTTAGGACAGAGCTATGGC.

Comment on this clone: The read halts 3 residues ahead of the CDR3 end, with the missing end drawn from the germline J gene. The chain couples TRBV5-1 to TRBJ1-1; D gene uncertain. CDR1 SGHRS and CDR2 YFSETQ come from the germline V gene. V was pared by 0 bases and J by 0 bases, with 12 bases between. The CDR3 runs 16 residues. The CDR3 spells CASSLGAQPMNTEAFF. Incomplete CDR3 DNA: TGCGCCAGCAGCTTGGGGGCACAGCCGATGAACACTGAA.

A note on this clone: The read ends 3 residues before the CDR3 terminus; that terminus is restored from the germline J gene. The chain couples TRBV29-1 to TRBJ2-7; the D gene is possibly TRBD1 (6 bases). CDR3 length equals 13 residues. The V and J ends lost 5 bases and 3 bases respectively, with 14 bases between them. Germline CDR1 SQVTM, CDR2 ANQGSEA. The CDR3 spells CSVSSPGVYEQYF. CDR3 bases read: TGCAGCGTTTCCTCTCCAGGGGTCTACGAG.